In this sample, the clone carrying this T cell receptor beta chain turned up a few times. TCRdb ran MiXCR on the 5' RACE reads and lists one entry per CDR3 protein. In the table there are 700,000 or so distinct CDR3 sequences, 8.5% to 9% of which are singletons. This sample is drawn from a study of identical twins. The CDR3 is 16 amino acids. Germline-derived CDR1 and CDR2 are DFQATT and SNEGSKA (reference sequence). The junction had 8 bases not matched to a gene; V was cut back by 0 bases and J by 5 bases. The data also belong to a second study, concerning yellow fever vaccine responses in identical twins.

This chain joins TRBV20-1 and TRBJ1-5, with TRBD1 matching 9 bases. Sequencing was done on a sample of PBMCs. The TCR originated in a woman aged 18-30 years in good health. The DNA of the CDR3 is TGCAGTGCTAGAGATCTTGGGACAGGGATCGATCAGCCCCAGCATTTT. Amino acids: CSARDLGTGIDQPQHF.